This T cell receptor (beta chain) derives from a study of metastatic and nonmetastatic thyroid tumors. TCRdb re-analyzed the PCR reads using MiXCR. The table has fewer than 15,000 clones, around 20% seen once. Looked up from germline, CDR1 is SGHTA and CDR2 is FQGNSA. This CDR3 has 11 amino acids. Trimming took 1 base from V and 8 from J, leaving 3 bases between them. Ahead of thyroid surgery, no patient had received treatment of any kind. Material: adjacent normal tissue. This sequence joins TRBV7-2 and TRBJ1-5; no clear D. This sequence originates from a female donor with papillary thyroid cancer or a benign thyroid nodule (not recorded which). Some clones in this sample may be carry-over from other donors' samples. This CDR3 reads CASSLDEPQHF. The CDR3 DNA reads as TGTGCCAGCAGCTTAGACGAGCCCCAGCATTTT.